This section outlines one TCR beta chain sequence together with its context. The data originate from a study of blood T cell repertoires in COVID-19. Across the study: Italy, Spain and the United States were the sources of the convalescent and acute COVID-19 samples. PBMCs, B-cell-depleted T cells, or T cells provided the cDNA or gDNA that made up the material.

This CDR3 comprises 17 residues. Germline V gene data show CDR1 as PRHDT and CDR2 as FYEKMQ (reference sequence). V shed 6 bases and J 7 bases; nucleotides not matched to a gene: 11. Methods used by the authors: Counts of nucleated cells, estimated from reference gene primer amplification, were obtained. Sequencing used immunoSEQ multiplex PCR; TCRdb keeps in-frame clones, though not all of them. The V and J calls and clone size were taken over from that table, and D and trimming were inferred from the DNA. Of some 58,000 clones in the sample, approximately 92% are singletons; the top ten hold about 4.5%.

The sample was peripheral blood. The TCR originated in a middle-aged man with active COVID-19. The chain has TRBV13 and TRBJ1-6, with 11 positions matching TRBD1. The DNA of the CDR3 is TGTGCCAGCAGTCTTTATCCCGGGACAGGGGGGAATTCACCCCTCCACTTT. This encodes CASSLYPGTGGNSPLHF.